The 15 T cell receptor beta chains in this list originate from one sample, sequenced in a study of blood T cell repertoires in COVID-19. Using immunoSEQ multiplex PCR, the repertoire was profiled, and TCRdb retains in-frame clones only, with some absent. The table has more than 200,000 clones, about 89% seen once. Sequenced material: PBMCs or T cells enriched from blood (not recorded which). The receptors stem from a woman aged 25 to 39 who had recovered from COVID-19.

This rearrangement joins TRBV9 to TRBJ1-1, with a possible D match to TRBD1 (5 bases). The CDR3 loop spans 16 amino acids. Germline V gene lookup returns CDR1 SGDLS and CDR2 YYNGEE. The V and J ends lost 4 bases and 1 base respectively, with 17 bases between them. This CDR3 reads CASSSPGRDENTEAFF. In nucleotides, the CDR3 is TGTGCCAGCAGCTCCCCAGGGAGGGATGAGAACACTGAAGCTTTCTTT.

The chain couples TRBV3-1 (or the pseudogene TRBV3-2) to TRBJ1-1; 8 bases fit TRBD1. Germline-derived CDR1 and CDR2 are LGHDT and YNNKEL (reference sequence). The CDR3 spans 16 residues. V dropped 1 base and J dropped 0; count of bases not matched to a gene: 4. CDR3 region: CASSQVSGGLNTEAFF. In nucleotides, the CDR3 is TGTGCCAGCAGCCAAGTATCAGGGGGCCTGAACACTGAAGCTTTCTTT.

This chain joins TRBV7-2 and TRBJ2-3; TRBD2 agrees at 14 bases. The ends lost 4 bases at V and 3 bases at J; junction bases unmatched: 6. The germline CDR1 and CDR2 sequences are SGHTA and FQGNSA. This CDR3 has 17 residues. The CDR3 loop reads CASSSKGLAGVTDTQYF. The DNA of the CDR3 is TGTGCCAGCAGCTCAAAGGGACTAGCGGGAGTAACAGATACGCAGTATTTT.

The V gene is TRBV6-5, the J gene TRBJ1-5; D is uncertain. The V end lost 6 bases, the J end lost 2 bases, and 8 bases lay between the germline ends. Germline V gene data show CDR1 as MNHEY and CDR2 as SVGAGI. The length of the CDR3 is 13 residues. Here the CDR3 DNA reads TGTGCCAGCAGCAGAAGCGGCAATCAGCCCCAGCATTTT. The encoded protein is CASSRSGNQPQHF.

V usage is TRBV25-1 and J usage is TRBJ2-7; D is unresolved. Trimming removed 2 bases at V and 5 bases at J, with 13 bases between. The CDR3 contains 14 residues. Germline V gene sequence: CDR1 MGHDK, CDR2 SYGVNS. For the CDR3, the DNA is TGTGCCAGCAGTGAACCCCCCACCTCTAACGAGCAGTACTTC. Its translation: CASSEPPTSNEQYF.

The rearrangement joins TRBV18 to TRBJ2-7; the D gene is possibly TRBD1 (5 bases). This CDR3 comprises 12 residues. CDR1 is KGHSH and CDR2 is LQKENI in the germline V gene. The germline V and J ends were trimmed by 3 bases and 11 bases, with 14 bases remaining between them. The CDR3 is CASSPTDIHKYF. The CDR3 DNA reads TGTGCCAGCTCACCCACGGACATCCATAAGTACTTC.

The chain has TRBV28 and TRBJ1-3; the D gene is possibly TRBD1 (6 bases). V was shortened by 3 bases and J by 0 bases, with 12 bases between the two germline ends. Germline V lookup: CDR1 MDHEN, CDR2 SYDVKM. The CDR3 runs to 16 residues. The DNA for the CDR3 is TGTGCCAGCAGTTTGGGAGGGGGGTTCTCTGGAAACACCATATATTTT. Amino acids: CASSLGGGFSGNTIYF.

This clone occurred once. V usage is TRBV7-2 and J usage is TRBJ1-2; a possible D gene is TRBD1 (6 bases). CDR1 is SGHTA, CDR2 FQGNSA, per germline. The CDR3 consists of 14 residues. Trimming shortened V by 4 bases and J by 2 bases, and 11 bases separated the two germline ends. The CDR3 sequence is CASSSSGQNYGYTF. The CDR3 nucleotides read TGTGCCAGCAGCTCTAGCGGACAGAACTATGGCTACACCTTC.

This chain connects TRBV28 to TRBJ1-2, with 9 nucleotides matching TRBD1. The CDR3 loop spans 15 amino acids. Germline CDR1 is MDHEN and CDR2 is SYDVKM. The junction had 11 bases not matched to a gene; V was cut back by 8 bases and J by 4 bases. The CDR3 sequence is CASCIPTGGGYGYTF. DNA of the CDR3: TGTGCCAGCTGCATCCCGACAGGGGGAGGCTATGGCTACACCTTC.

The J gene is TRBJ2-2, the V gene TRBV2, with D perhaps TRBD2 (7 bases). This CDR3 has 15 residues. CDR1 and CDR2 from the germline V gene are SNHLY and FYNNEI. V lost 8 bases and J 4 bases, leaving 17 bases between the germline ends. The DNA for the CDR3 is TGTGCCAGCGTACTCAACAGGGAGGGCACCGGGGAGCTGTTTTTT. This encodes CASVLNREGTGELFF.

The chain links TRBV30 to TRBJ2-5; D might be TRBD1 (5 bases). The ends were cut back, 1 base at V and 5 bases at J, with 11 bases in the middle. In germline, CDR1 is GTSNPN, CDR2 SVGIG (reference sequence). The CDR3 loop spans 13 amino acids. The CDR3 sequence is CAWSGQGGETQYF. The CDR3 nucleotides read TGTGCCTGGAGTGGCCAGGGTGGGGAGACCCAGTACTTC.

CDR3 protein: CASSVAPAGGGNEQYF. The CDR3 DNA follows: TGTGCCAGCAGCGTGGCTCCGGCGGGAGGAGGGAACGAGCAGTACTTC. The J gene is TRBJ2-7, the V gene TRBV9; 8 bases line up with TRBD2. The CDR3 runs 16 residues. The germline gives CDR1 SGDLS, CDR2 YYNGEE. Trimming took 2 bases from V and 5 from J; bases not matched to a gene: 12.

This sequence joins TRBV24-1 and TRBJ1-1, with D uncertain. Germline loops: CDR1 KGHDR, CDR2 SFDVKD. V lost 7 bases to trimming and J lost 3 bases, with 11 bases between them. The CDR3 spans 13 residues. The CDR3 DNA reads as TGTGCCACCAGGAAGCACAGAGACACTGAAGCTTTCTTT. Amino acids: CATRKHRDTEAFF.

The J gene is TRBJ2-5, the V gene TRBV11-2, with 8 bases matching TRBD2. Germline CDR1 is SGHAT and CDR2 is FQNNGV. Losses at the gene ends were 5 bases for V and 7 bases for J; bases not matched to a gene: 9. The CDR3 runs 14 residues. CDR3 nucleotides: TGTGCCAGCAGCCCGGCGGGGGGTCAGGGGACCCAGTACTTC. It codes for CASSPAGGQGTQYF.

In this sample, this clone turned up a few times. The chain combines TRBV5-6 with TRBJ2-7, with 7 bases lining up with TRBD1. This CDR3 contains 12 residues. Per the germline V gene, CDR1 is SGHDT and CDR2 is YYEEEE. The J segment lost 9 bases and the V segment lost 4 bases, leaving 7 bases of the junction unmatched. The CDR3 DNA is TGTGCCAGCAGCCCAGACAGGGTGGCGCAGTACTTC. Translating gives CASSPDRVAQYF. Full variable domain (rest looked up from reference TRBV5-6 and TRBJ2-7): DAGVTQSPTHLIKTRGQQVTLRCSPKSGHDTVSWYQQALGQGPQFIFQYYEEEERQRGNFPDRFSGHQFPNYSSELNVNALLLGDSALYLCASSPDRVAQYFGPGTRLTVT.